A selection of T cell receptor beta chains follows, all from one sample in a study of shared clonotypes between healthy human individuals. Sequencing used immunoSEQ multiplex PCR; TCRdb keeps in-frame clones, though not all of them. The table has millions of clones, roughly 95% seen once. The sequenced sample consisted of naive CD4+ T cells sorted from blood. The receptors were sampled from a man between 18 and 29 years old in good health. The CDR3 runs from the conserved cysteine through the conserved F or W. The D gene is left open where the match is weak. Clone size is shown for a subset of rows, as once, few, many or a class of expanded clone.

CDR3nt: TGCGCCAGCAGCCAAGTATTTCCGGGACAGAACTATGGCTACACCTTC
CDR3aa: CASSQVFPGQNYGYTF
abundance: NA
j_gene: TRBJ1-2
d_gene: TRBD1
v_gene: TRBV4-1

CDR3nt: TGCAGCGTTGTGCTCGGACGGAATAGCAATCAGCCCCAGCATTTT
CDR3aa: CSVVLGRNSNQPQHF
abundance: NA
j_gene: TRBJ1-5
d_gene: NA
v_gene: TRBV29-1

CDR3nt: TGTGCCAGTGGACGGAATATTTACAATGAGCAGTTCTTC
CDR3aa: CASGRNIYNEQFF
abundance: NA
j_gene: TRBJ2-1
d_gene: NA
v_gene: TRBV19

CDR3nt: TGTGCCAGTGCCAAAGGACAGGACGGGGCTCAGCCCCAGCATTTT
CDR3aa: CASAKGQDGAQPQHF
abundance: NA
j_gene: TRBJ1-5
d_gene: TRBD1
v_gene: TRBV19

CDR3nt: TGTGCCAGCAGCATACAGGGGAAGGTTGGCTACACCTTC
CDR3aa: CASSIQGKVGYTF
abundance: NA
j_gene: TRBJ1-2
d_gene: TRBD1
v_gene: TRBV9

CDR3nt: TGTGCCAGCAGCCAAGATTGGGGCTCGGGACTGGCCACCGGGGAGCTGTTTTTT
CDR3aa: CASSQDWGSGLATGELFF
abundance: NA
j_gene: TRBJ2-2
d_gene: NA
v_gene: TRBV4-2

CDR3nt: TGTGCCAGCAGCGGACAGGGCCATGGCTACACCTTC
CDR3aa: CASSGQGHGYTF
abundance: NA
j_gene: TRBJ1-2
d_gene: TRBD1
v_gene: TRBV7-9

CDR3nt: TGCGCCAGCAGCCTAAGACAGCACTCCTACGAGCAGTACTTC
CDR3aa: CASSLRQHSYEQYF
abundance: NA
j_gene: TRBJ2-7
d_gene: NA
v_gene: TRBV5-1

CDR3nt: TGTGCCAGCACCCCGGACCGAGCCTACGAGCAGTACTTC
CDR3aa: CASTPDRAYEQYF
abundance: NA
j_gene: TRBJ2-7
d_gene: NA
v_gene: TRBV2

CDR3nt: TGTGCCAGCAGCTCTGACCCCTACAATGAGCAGTTCTTC
CDR3aa: CASSSDPYNEQFF
abundance: NA
j_gene: TRBJ2-1
d_gene: NA
v_gene: TRBV5-4

CDR3nt: TGTGCCAGCAGTCTAGGGGACAGGGGGATGTTTTTT
CDR3aa: CASSLGDRGMFF
abundance: NA
j_gene: TRBJ2-2
d_gene: TRBD1
v_gene: TRBV28

CDR3nt: TGTGCCAGCAGCCTAGACAGCCCCTATGGCTACACCTTC
CDR3aa: CASSLDSPYGYTF
abundance: NA
j_gene: TRBJ1-2
d_gene: NA
v_gene: TRBV27

CDR3nt: TGTGCCAGCAGCTTGTCCGGGACAGTTTACAATGAGCAGTTCTTC
CDR3aa: CASSLSGTVYNEQFF
abundance: once
j_gene: TRBJ2-1
d_gene: TRBD1
v_gene: TRBV11-2

CDR3nt: TGTGCCAGCAGCGGGACAGCGCCCAACACCGGGGAGCTGTTTTTT
CDR3aa: CASSGTAPNTGELFF
abundance: NA
j_gene: TRBJ2-2
d_gene: NA
v_gene: TRBV9

CDR3nt: TGTGCCAGTAGTCATTTGGGGAGAGAAGCTTTCTTT
CDR3aa: CASSHLGREAFF
abundance: NA
j_gene: TRBJ1-1
d_gene: NA
v_gene: TRBV19

CDR3nt: TGTGCCAGCGCCCCTCAGACTAGCGGGGGTAGTGAGCAGTTCTTC
CDR3aa: CASAPQTSGGSEQFF
abundance: NA
j_gene: TRBJ2-1
d_gene: TRBD2
v_gene: TRBV2

CDR3nt: TGTGCCAGCAGTGGGGACACCCGGGCGAACACCGGGGAGCTGTTTTTT
CDR3aa: CASSGDTRANTGELFF
abundance: NA
j_gene: TRBJ2-2
d_gene: NA
v_gene: TRBV28

CDR3nt: TGCGCCAGCAGTGAGTCGCCACAGTTACCCCCGAACACTGAAGCTTTCTTT
CDR3aa: CASSESPQLPPNTEAFF
abundance: NA
j_gene: TRBJ1-1
d_gene: NA
v_gene: TRBV10-2

CDR3nt: TGTGCCAGCAGCCTCGCCCTAGCGCTAGAGGCAGATACGCAGTATTTT
CDR3aa: CASSLALALEADTQYF
abundance: NA
j_gene: TRBJ2-3
d_gene: NA
v_gene: TRBV7-9

CDR3nt: TGCGCCAGCAGTGAGCGACCAAATGAAAAACTGTTTTTT
CDR3aa: CASSERPNEKLFF
abundance: NA
j_gene: TRBJ1-4
d_gene: NA
v_gene: TRBV10-1

CDR3nt: TGTGCCAGCAGCCGACCGGGACAGGGAGGGCCTGAAGCTTTCTTT
CDR3aa: CASSRPGQGGPEAFF
abundance: NA
j_gene: TRBJ1-1
d_gene: TRBD1
v_gene: TRBV7-9

CDR3nt: TGTGCCGGATCGGACTACCTCTTGAAGAGTGAGCAGTTCTTC
CDR3aa: CAGSDYLLKSEQFF
abundance: NA
j_gene: TRBJ2-1
d_gene: NA
v_gene: TRBV2

CDR3nt: TGTGCCATCAGGGATGACAGGGTGGCAGATACGCAGTATTTT
CDR3aa: CAIRDDRVADTQYF
abundance: NA
j_gene: TRBJ2-3
d_gene: TRBD1
v_gene: TRBV10-3

CDR3nt: TGTGCCAGCAGACCCAGCGGGGGGGCCTTAAAAGAGCAGTACTTC
CDR3aa: CASRPSGGALKEQYF
abundance: NA
j_gene: TRBJ2-7
d_gene: TRBD2
v_gene: TRBV6-1

CDR3nt: TGCGCCAGCAGTCCCTCCTCAGGCTCCTATAATTCACCCCTCCACTTT
CDR3aa: CASSPSSGSYNSPLHF
abundance: NA
j_gene: TRBJ1-6
d_gene: NA
v_gene: TRBV5-1

CDR3nt: TGTGCCAGCAGTTTAATGGCGAATCAGCCCCAGCATTTT
CDR3aa: CASSLMANQPQHF
abundance: NA
j_gene: TRBJ1-5
d_gene: NA
v_gene: TRBV6-5

CDR3nt: TGTGCCAGCAGCCCGACTAGCGGGAGGTGGGAGACCCAGTACTTC
CDR3aa: CASSPTSGRWETQYF
abundance: once
j_gene: TRBJ2-5
d_gene: TRBD2
v_gene: TRBV7-6

CDR3nt: TGCAGCGTTGAAGATCAGCCCGGTCAGCCCCAGCATTTT
CDR3aa: CSVEDQPGQPQHF
abundance: NA
j_gene: TRBJ1-5
d_gene: NA
v_gene: TRBV29-1

CDR3nt: TGTGCCAGCAGTGGAGAGGTCTATAACAATGAGCAGTTCTTC
CDR3aa: CASSGEVYNNEQFF
abundance: NA
j_gene: TRBJ2-1
d_gene: NA
v_gene: TRBV25-1

CDR3nt: TGTGCCAGCAGACCCTATTCGTACCAAGAGACCCAGTACTTC
CDR3aa: CASRPYSYQETQYF
abundance: NA
j_gene: TRBJ2-5
d_gene: NA
v_gene: TRBV7-8

CDR3nt: TGTGCCTGGACCCTACTTGGGGGAGCGGGAAACACCATATATTTT
CDR3aa: CAWTLLGGAGNTIYF
abundance: NA
j_gene: TRBJ1-3
d_gene: NA
v_gene: TRBV30

CDR3nt: TGTGCCATCAGCGGGGGAGAGACCCAGTACTTC
CDR3aa: CAISGGETQYF
abundance: NA
j_gene: TRBJ2-5
d_gene: NA
v_gene: TRBV10-3

CDR3nt: TGCGCCAGCAGCCAAGGGGACAGGTCCCAAGAGACCCAGTACTTC
CDR3aa: CASSQGDRSQETQYF
abundance: NA
j_gene: TRBJ2-5
d_gene: TRBD1
v_gene: TRBV4-1

CDR3nt: TGTGCCAGCAGTTCCCAAACAGGGGGCGGGAATCAGCCCCAGCATTTT
CDR3aa: CASSSQTGGGNQPQHF
abundance: NA
j_gene: TRBJ1-5
d_gene: TRBD1
v_gene: TRBV28

CDR3nt: TGTGCCAGCAGCTGGGGACGCCGTGGGGAGACCCAGTACTTC
CDR3aa: CASSWGRRGETQYF
abundance: NA
j_gene: TRBJ2-5
d_gene: NA
v_gene: TRBV5-6

CDR3nt: TGTGCCTGGAGTGGACTAGCGGGGGAGGGGACCCAGTACTTC
CDR3aa: CAWSGLAGEGTQYF
abundance: once
j_gene: TRBJ2-5
d_gene: TRBD2
v_gene: TRBV30

CDR3nt: TGTGCCAGCAGTTTATCGGGCAGGGGGATCTATGGCTACACCTTC
CDR3aa: CASSLSGRGIYGYTF
abundance: NA
j_gene: TRBJ1-2
d_gene: TRBD1
v_gene: TRBV27

CDR3nt: TGTGCCAGCAGTTCCGTTGGCCGAACCTTGGGTGGGGAGCTGTTTTTT
CDR3aa: CASSSVGRTLGGELFF
abundance: once
j_gene: TRBJ2-2
d_gene: NA
v_gene: TRBV5-4

CDR3nt: TGCGCCAGCAGCCAAACAACGGGGACAGGGAGCTCCTACGAGCAGTACTTC
CDR3aa: CASSQTTGTGSSYEQYF
abundance: NA
j_gene: TRBJ2-7
d_gene: TRBD1
v_gene: TRBV4-3

CDR3nt: TGCGCCAGCAGAAACAGGGGGAGATCCTATAATTCACCCCTCCACTTT
CDR3aa: CASRNRGRSYNSPLHF
abundance: NA
j_gene: TRBJ1-6
d_gene: TRBD1
v_gene: TRBV4-3

CDR3nt: TGTGCCAGCAGTCGAGGGGACGGCTACACCTTC
CDR3aa: CASSRGDGYTF
abundance: NA
j_gene: TRBJ1-2
d_gene: NA
v_gene: TRBV6-5

CDR3nt: TGTGCCAGCAGGTCTCAGGGGACGGATGGCTACACCTTC
CDR3aa: CASRSQGTDGYTF
abundance: once
j_gene: TRBJ1-2
d_gene: NA
v_gene: TRBV6-5

CDR3nt: TGTGCCAGCTCACCGGGACTAAACACAGATACGCAGTATTTT
CDR3aa: CASSPGLNTDTQYF
abundance: NA
j_gene: TRBJ2-3
d_gene: TRBD2
v_gene: TRBV18

CDR3nt: TGTGCCAGCTCACCTATGACTAGCGGTGTTTCCTACGAGCAGTACTTC
CDR3aa: CASSPMTSGVSYEQYF
abundance: NA
j_gene: TRBJ2-7
d_gene: TRBD2
v_gene: TRBV18

CDR3nt: TGTGCCAGCAGCGTAGGCGGGGCTCTTAATGAAAAACTGTTTTTT
CDR3aa: CASSVGGALNEKLFF
abundance: once
j_gene: TRBJ1-4
d_gene: NA
v_gene: TRBV9

CDR3nt: TGTGCCAGCATAAGGAGCCTCCAAGAGACCCAGTACTTC
CDR3aa: CASIRSLQETQYF
abundance: NA
j_gene: TRBJ2-5
d_gene: NA
v_gene: TRBV6-1

CDR3nt: TGCGCCACGGCGCGGGAGGGCCTCGGTACGCAGTATTTT
CDR3aa: CATAREGLGTQYF
abundance: NA
j_gene: TRBJ2-3
d_gene: TRBD2
v_gene: TRBV10-2

CDR3nt: TGTGCCAGCAGGCGCCGACCAGGATCCTACGAGCAGTACTTC
CDR3aa: CASRRRPGSYEQYF
abundance: NA
j_gene: TRBJ2-7
d_gene: NA
v_gene: TRBV28